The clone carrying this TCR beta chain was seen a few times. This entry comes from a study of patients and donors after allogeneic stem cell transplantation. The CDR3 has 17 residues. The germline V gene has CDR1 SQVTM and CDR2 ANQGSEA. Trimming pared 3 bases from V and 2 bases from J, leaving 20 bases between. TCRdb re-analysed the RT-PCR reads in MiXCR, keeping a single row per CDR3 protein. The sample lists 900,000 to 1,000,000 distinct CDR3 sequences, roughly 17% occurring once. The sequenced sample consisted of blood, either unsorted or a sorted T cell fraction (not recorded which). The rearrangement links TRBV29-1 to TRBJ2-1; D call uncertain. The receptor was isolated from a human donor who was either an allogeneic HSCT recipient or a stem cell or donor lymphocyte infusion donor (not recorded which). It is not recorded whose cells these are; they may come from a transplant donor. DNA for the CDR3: TGCAGCGTTGATATTAGGGCAAGCGACGGTCCCTACAATGAGCAGTTCTTC. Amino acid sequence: CSVDIRASDGPYNEQFF.